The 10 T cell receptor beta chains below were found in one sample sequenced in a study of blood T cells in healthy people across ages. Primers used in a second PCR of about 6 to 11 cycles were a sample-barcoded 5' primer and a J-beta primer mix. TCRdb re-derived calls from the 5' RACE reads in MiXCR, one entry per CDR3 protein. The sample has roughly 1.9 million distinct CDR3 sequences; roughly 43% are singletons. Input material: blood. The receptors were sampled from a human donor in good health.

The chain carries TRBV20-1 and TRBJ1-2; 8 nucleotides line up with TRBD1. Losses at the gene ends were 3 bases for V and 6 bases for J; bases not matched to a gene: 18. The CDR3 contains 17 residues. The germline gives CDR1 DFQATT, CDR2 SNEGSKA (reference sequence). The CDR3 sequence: CSASGRSSTDREDGYTF. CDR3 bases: TGCAGTGCTAGCGGTCGATCCTCAACGGACAGGGAGGATGGCTACACCTTC.

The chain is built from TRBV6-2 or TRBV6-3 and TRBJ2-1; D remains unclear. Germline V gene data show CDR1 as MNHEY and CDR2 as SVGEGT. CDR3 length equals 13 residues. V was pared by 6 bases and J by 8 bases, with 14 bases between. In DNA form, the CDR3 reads TGTGCCAGCAGGGACGTTGGATCGGATGAGCAGTTCTTC. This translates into CASRDVGSDEQFF.

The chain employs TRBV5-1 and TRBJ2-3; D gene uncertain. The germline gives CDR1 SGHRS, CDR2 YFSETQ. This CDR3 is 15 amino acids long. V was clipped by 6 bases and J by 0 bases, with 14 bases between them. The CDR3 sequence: CASTISPISTDTQYF. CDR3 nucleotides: TGCGCCAGCACGATTTCCCCGATAAGCACAGATACGCAGTATTTT.

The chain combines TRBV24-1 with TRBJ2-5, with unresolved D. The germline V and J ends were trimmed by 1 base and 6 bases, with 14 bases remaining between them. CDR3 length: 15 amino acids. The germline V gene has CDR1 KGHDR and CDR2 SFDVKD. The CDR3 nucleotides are TGTGCCACCAGTGATTTAGGTCCATTACAAAAGACCCAGTACTTC. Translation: CATSDLGPLQKTQYF.

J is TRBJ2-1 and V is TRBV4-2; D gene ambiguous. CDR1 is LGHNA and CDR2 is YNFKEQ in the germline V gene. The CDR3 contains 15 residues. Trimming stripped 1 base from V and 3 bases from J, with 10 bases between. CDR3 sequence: CASSQVGPRYNEQFF. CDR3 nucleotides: TGTGCCAGCAGCCAAGTAGGCCCCCGCTACAATGAGCAGTTCTTC.

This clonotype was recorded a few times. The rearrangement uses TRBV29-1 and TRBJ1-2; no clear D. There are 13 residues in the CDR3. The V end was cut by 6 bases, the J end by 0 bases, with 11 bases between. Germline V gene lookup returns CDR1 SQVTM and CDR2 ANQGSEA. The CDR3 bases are TGCAGCGTGGCTGGGCAGACTAACTATGGCTACACCTTC. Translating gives CSVAGQTNYGYTF.

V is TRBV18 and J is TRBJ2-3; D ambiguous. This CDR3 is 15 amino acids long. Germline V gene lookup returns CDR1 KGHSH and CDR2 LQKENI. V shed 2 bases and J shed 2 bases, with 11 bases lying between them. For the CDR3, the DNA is TGTGCCAGCTCACCAGTCGCCTTCGCCACAGATACGCAGTATTTT. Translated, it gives CASSPVAFATDTQYF.

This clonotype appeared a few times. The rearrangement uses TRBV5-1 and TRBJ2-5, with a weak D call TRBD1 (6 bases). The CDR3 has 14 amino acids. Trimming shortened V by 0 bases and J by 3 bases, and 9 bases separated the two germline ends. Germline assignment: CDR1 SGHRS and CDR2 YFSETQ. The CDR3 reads CASSLDREKETQYF. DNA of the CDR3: TGCGCCAGCAGCTTGGACAGGGAAAAAGAGACCCAGTACTTC.

CDR3 coding DNA: TGTGCCATCAGCCTAGCGGGGGGCACAGATACGCAGTATTTT. Its translation is CAISLAGGTDTQYF. The V call is TRBV10-3, the J call TRBJ2-3, with 10 bases aligning to TRBD2. J was trimmed by 1 base and V by 6 bases; bases with no gene match: 1. Germline CDR1 and CDR2: ENHRY and SYGVKD. The CDR3 is made up of 14 amino acids.

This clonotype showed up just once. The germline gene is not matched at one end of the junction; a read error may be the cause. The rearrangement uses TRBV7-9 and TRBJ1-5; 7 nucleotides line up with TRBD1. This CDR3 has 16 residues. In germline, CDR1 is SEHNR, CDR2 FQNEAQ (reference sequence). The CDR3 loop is CTSNWGQSGGNQPQHF. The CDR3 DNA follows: TGTACCAGCAACTGGGGACAGTCAGGGGGTAATCAGCCCCAGCATTTT.